Shown below are 14 T cell receptor beta chains from a single sample sequenced in a study of T cell responses to AZD1222 COVID-19 vaccine (dated by TCRdb to the early 2020s). Sample time point, as interpreted from the label and publication: baseline before first vaccination. Receptors were amplified or captured by the immunoSEQ multiplex PCR assay. This immuneACCESS table, as held by TCRdb, lists in-frame sequences with V and J called but not all clones. Of the missing ones, under half trace to an unresolved V gene in checked studies; the others have no known cause. In all, the sample holds 100,000 to 150,000 clones, and about nine tenths of those were seen once. Approximately 1% of the sample goes to the ten largest clones. Here the sequenced sample was peripheral blood, taken on day 0 of AZD1222 vaccination. The receptors shown here come from an adult in good health.

The chain uses TRBV19 and TRBJ1-1; a weak D match, TRBD1 (6 bases). The CDR3 is 14 amino acids. The V gene's germline CDR1 is LNHDA and CDR2 SQIVND (reference sequence). The V end was cut by 4 bases, the J end by 5 bases, with 14 bases between. The CDR3 nucleotides are TGTGCCAGTAGTAATCCGGGGGCGAGGACTGAAGCTTTCTTT. Its translation is CASSNPGARTEAFF.

CDR3 residues: CASSFTGLRISGNTIYF. CDR3 DNA sequence: TGTGCCAGCAGTTTCACAGGACTGCGTATCTCTGGAAACACCATATATTTT. The V call is TRBV28, the J call TRBJ1-3; possibly TRBD1 for D (5 bases). There are 17 residues in the CDR3. Deletions cut 3 bases from V and 0 bases from J, with 15 bases between. Germline V gene lookup returns CDR1 MDHEN and CDR2 SYDVKM.

This chain links TRBV7-3 with TRBJ2-1, with D hard to call. Between the trimmed V and J ends, which lost 1 base and 5 bases, there was a span of 0 bases. This CDR3 contains 11 residues. The germline V gene encodes CDR1 SGHTA and CDR2 FQGTGA. CDR3 residues: CASSLNNEQFF. Written as DNA, the CDR3 is TGTGCCAGCAGCTTAAACAATGAGCAGTTCTTC.

The chain is built from TRBV21-1 and TRBJ2-5; TRBD2, the table's D call, was not compared with the DNA. TRBV21-1 is a known pseudogene. There are 13 residues in the CDR3. CDR3 bases: TGTGCCAGCAGCTCTAGCGGGCAAGAGACCCAGTACTTC. It specifies CASSSSGQETQYF.

The table lists this clone with many counts. The chain employs TRBV27 and TRBJ2-7; 10 nucleotides match TRBD2. Germline V gives CDR1 MNHEY, CDR2 SMNVEV (reference sequence). The CDR3 has 14 amino acids. Germline trimming cut 5 bases from V and 4 bases from J; bases unmatched to any gene: 5. As DNA, the CDR3 is TGTGCCAGCAGTCCCTCGACTAGCGGGTACGAGCAGTACTTC. This translates into CASSPSTSGYEQYF.

As DNA, the CDR3 is TGTGCCAGCAGCTCCAGCCTAGTATTCCCCCTCGGGGAGCAGTACTTC. Protein: CASSSSLVFPLGEQYF. The chain carries TRBV5-6 and TRBJ2-7; D unresolved. Trimming stripped 3 bases from V and 7 bases from J, with 23 bases between. CDR1 and CDR2 (germline): SGHDT, YYEEEE. This CDR3 spans 16 amino acids.

The chain employs TRBV6-5 and TRBJ1-1; possible D gene TRBD1, 5 bases. The germline V gene has CDR1 MNHEY and CDR2 SVGAGI. V was cut by 1 base and J by 7 bases, with 10 bases left in between. The length of the CDR3 is 13 residues. The DNA of the CDR3 is TGTGCCAGCAGTTACTTTGACAGCTTTGAAGCTTTCTTT. This encodes CASSYFDSFEAFF.

The table lists this clone with a count of one. V gene TRBV5-1 combines with J gene TRBJ2-2; the match to TRBD2 covers 11 bases. The CDR3 loop spans 19 amino acids. The trim removed 4 bases at V and 4 bases at J, leaving 15 bases unmatched. The germline V gene encodes CDR1 SGHRS and CDR2 YFSETQ. CDR3 protein: CASSAAGTSGLIGTGELFF. The CDR3 nucleotides are TGCGCCAGCAGCGCTGCCGGGACTAGCGGTTTAATCGGCACCGGGGAGCTGTTTTTT.

The chain combines TRBV19 with TRBJ1-5, with TRBD1 as a possible D gene (6 bases). V lost 4 bases to trimming and J lost 7 bases, with 20 bases between them. This CDR3 comprises 16 residues. The germline CDR1 and CDR2 sequences are LNHDA and SQIVND (reference sequence). The CDR3 is CASSRSAGGGKQPQHF. The DNA for the CDR3 is TGTGCCAGTAGTAGATCGGCCGGGGGCGGAAAACAGCCCCAGCATTTT.

The chain joins TRBV7-6 to TRBJ2-1; D remains ambiguous. The CDR3 loop spans 16 amino acids. Germline V CDR1 and CDR2: SGHVS, FNYEAQ. V was pared by 3 bases and J by 10 bases, with 22 bases between. This CDR3 reads CASSFRLGSLDGEQFF. The CDR3 region has the DNA TGTGCCAGCAGCTTCCGTTTGGGGTCCCTAGATGGGGAGCAGTTCTTC. Drawing the rest from reference TRBV7-6 and TRBJ2-1, the complete variable domain is GAGVSQSPRYKVTKRGQDVALRCDPISGHVSLYWYRQALGQGPEFLTYFNYEAQQDKSGLPNDRFSAERPEGSISTLTIQRTEQRDSAMYRCASSFRLGSLDGEQFFGPGTRLTVL.

The chain has TRBV18 and TRBJ2-5; possible D gene TRBD2, 5 bases. Germline V gene sequence: CDR1 KGHSH, CDR2 LQKENI. V was cut by 5 bases and J by 5 bases, with 15 bases left in between. The CDR3 length is 14 residues. The CDR3 reads CASSILASGETQYF. In DNA, the CDR3 is TGTGCCAGCTCAATCCTCGCCTCGGGGGAGACCCAGTACTTC.

The V call is TRBV4-1, the J call TRBJ2-7; D possibly uses TRBD1 or TRBD2 (6 bases each). The CDR3 has 19 residues. Trimming left V 0 bases short and J 1 base short, with 22 bases between. The V gene's germline CDR1 is MGHRA and CDR2 YSYEKL. CDR3 sequence reads: CASSQDQVMGGSNSYEQYF. The DNA for the CDR3 is TGCGCCAGCAGCCAAGATCAGGTTATGGGGGGCTCAAATTCCTACGAGCAGTACTTC.

The V gene is TRBV7-9, the J gene TRBJ2-3; TRBD2 agrees at 11 bases. V dropped 5 bases and J dropped 1; count of bases not matched to a gene: 11. The germline V gene has CDR1 SEHNR and CDR2 FQNEAQ (reference sequence). There are 18 residues in the CDR3. The CDR3 DNA reads as TGTGCCAGCAGCCGAGGTACTAGCGGGAGTCTTGGCACAGATACGCAGTATTTT. Encoded protein: CASSRGTSGSLGTDTQYF.

The chain is built from TRBV10-3 and TRBJ2-1; D tentatively fits TRBD1 or TRBD2 (5 bases each). The CDR3 totals 14 residues. The V gene lost 9 bases and the J gene lost 7 bases, with 19 bases spanning the gap. The germline V gene encodes CDR1 ENHRY and CDR2 SYGVKD. This CDR3 is CAMRSGTHENEQFF. The CDR3 bases are TGTGCCATGAGATCCGGGACCCATGAAAATGAGCAGTTCTTC.